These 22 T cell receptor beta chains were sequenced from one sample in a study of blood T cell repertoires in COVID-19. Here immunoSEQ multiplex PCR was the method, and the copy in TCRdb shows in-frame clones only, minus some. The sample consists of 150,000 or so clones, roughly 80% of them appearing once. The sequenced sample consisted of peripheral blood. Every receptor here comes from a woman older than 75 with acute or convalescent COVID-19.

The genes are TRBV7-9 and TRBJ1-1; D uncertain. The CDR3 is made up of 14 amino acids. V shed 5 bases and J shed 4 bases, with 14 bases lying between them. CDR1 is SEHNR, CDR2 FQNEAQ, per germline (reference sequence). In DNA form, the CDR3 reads TGTGCCAGCAGCCCTTCTGCGGGGAGCACTGAAGCTTTCTTT. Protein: CASSPSAGSTEAFF.

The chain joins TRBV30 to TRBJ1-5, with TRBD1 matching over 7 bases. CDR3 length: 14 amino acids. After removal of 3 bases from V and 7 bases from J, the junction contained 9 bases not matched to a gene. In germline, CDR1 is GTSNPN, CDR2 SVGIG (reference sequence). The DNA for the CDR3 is TGTGCCTGGAGCCGGGACAGAGGGAACCAGCCCCAGCATTTT. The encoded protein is CAWSRDRGNQPQHF.

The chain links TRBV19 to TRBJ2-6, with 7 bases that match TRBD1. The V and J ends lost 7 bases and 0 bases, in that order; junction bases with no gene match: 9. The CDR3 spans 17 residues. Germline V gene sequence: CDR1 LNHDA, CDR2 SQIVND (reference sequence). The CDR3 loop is CASTPTGTGSGANVLTF. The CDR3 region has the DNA TGTGCCAGTACCCCGACAGGGACCGGCTCTGGGGCCAACGTCCTGACTTTC.

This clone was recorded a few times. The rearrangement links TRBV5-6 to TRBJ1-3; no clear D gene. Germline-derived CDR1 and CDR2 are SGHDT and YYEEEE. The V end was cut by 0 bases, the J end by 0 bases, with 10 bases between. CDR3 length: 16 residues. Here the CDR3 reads CASSLVAGYSGNTIYF. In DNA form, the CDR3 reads TGTGCCAGCAGCTTGGTTGCAGGCTACTCTGGAAACACCATATATTTT.

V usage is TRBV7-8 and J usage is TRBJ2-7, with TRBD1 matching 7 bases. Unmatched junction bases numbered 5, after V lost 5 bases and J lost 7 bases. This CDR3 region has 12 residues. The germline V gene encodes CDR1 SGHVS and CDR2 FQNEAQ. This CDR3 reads CASSKDRDEQYF. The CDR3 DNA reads TGTGCCAGCAGCAAAGACAGGGATGAGCAGTACTTC.

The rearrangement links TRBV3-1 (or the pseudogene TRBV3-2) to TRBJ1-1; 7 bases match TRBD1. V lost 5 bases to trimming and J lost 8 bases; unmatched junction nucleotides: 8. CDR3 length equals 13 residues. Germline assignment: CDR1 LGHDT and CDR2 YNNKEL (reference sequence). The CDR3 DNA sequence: TGTGCCAGCAGCTCACCAGGGGGACCCGAAGCTTTCTTT. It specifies CASSSPGGPEAFF.

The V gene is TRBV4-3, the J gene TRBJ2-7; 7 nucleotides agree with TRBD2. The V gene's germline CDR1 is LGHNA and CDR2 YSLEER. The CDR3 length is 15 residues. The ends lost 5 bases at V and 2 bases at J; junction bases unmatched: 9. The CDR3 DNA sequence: TGCGCCAGCAGCGCGGCCCGGGGGGTTCCCTACGAGCAGTACTTC. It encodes CASSAARGVPYEQYF.

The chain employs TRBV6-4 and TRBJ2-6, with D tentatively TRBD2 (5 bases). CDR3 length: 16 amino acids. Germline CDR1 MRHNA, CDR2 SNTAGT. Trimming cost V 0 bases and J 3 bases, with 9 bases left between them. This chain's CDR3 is CASSDSRRGGANVLTF. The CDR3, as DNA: TGTGCCAGCAGTGACTCGAGACGGGGTGGGGCCAACGTCCTGACTTTC.

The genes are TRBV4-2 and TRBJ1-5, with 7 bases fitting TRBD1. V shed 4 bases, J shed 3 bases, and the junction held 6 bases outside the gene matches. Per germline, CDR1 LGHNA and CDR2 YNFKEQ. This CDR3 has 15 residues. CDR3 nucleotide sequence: TGTGCCAGCAGCCCAGGAGACAGGGTCAATCAGCCCCAGCATTTT. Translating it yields CASSPGDRVNQPQHF.

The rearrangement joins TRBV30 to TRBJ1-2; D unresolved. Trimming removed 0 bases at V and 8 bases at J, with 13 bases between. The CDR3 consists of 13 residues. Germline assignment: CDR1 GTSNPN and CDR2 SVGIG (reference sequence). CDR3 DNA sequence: TGTGCCTGGAGTGTAGGAGGGAAAGACGGCTACACCTTC. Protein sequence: CAWSVGGKDGYTF. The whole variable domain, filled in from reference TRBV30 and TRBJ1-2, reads SQTIHQWPATLVQPVGSPLSLECTVEGTSNPNLYWYRQAAGRGLQLLFYSVGIGQISSEVPQNLSASRPQDRQFILSSKKLLLSDSGFYLCAWSVGGKDGYTFGSGTRLTVV.

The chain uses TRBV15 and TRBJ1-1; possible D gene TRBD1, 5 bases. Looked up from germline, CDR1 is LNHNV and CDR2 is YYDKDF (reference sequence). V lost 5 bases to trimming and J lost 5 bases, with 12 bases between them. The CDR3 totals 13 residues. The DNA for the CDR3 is TGTGCCACCAGCCCCCTCGCAGGGACTGAAGCTTTCTTT. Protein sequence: CATSPLAGTEAFF. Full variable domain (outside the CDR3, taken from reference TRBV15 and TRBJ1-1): DAMVIQNPRYQVTQFGKPVTLSCSQTLNHNVMYWYQQKSSQAPKLLFHYYDKDFNNEADTPDNFQSRRPNTSFCFLDIRSPGLGDTAMYLCATSPLAGTEAFFGQGTRLTVV.

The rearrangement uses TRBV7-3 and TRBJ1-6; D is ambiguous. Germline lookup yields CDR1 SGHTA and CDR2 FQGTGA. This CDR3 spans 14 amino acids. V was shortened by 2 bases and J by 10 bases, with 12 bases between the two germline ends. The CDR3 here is CASSLGEGRSPLHF. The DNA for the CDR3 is TGTGCCAGCAGCTTAGGAGAAGGGAGATCACCCCTCCACTTT. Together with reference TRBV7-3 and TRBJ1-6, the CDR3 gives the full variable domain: GAGVSQTPSNKVTEKGKYVELRCDPISGHTALYWYRQSLGQGPEFLIYFQGTGAADDSGLPNDRFFAVRPEGSVSTLKIQRTERGDSAVYLCASSLGEGRSPLHFGNGTRLTVT.

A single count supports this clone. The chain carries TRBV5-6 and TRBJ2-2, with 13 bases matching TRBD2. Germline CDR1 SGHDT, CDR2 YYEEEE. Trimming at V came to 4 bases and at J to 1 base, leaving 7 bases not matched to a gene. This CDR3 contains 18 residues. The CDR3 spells CASSKGLAGHMNTGELFF. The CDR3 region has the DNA TGTGCCAGCAGCAAGGGACTAGCGGGGCACATGAACACCGGGGAGCTGTTTTTT. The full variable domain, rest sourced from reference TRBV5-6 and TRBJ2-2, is DAGVTQSPTHLIKTRGQQVTLRCSPKSGHDTVSWYQQALGQGPQFIFQYYEEEERQRGNFPDRFSGHQFPNYSSELNVNALLLGDSALYLCASSKGLAGHMNTGELFFGEGSRLTVL.

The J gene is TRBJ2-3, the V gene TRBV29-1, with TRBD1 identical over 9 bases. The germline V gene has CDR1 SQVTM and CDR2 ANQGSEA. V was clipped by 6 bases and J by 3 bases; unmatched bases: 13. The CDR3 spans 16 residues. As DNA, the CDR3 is TGCAGCGTCGAACTACAAAACAGGGGGCGAACAGATACGCAGTATTTT. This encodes CSVELQNRGRTDTQYF.

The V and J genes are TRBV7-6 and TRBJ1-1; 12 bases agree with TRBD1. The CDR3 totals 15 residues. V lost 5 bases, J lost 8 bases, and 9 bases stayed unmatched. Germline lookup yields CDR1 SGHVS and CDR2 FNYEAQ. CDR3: CASSKGTGGVKEAFF. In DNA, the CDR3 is TGTGCCAGCAGCAAAGGGACAGGGGGCGTTAAAGAAGCTTTCTTT.

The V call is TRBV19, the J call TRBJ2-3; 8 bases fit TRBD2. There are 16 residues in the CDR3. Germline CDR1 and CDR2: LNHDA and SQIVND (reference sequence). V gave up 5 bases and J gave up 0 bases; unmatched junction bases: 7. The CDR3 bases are TGTGCCAGTAGTGCCAGAAGCGGGGGTAGCACAGATACGCAGTATTTT. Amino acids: CASSARSGGSTDTQYF.

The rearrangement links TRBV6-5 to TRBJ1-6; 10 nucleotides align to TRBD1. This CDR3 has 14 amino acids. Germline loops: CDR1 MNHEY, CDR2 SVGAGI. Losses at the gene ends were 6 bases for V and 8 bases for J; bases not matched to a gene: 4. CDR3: CASRLDRGDSPLHF. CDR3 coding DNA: TGTGCCAGCAGACTGGACAGGGGGGATTCACCCCTCCACTTT.

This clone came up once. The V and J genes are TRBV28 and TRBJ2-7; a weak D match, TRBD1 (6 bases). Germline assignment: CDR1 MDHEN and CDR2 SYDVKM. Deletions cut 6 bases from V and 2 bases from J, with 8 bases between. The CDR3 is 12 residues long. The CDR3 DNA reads TGTGCCAGCAGCAGGGACACCTACGAGCAGTACTTC. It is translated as CASSRDTYEQYF.

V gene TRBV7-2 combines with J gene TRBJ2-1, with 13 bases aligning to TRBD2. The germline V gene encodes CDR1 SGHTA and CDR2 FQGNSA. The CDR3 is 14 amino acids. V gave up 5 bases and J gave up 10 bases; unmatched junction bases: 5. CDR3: CASSKTSGGVEQFF. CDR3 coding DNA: TGTGCCAGCAGCAAAACTAGCGGGGGGGTCGAGCAGTTCTTC. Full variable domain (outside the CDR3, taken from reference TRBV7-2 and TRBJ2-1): GAGVSQSPSNKVTEKGKDVELRCDPISGHTALYWYRQSLGQGLEFLIYFQGNSAPDKSGLPSDRFSAERTGGSVSTLTIQRTQQEDSAVYLCASSKTSGGVEQFFGPGTRLTVL.

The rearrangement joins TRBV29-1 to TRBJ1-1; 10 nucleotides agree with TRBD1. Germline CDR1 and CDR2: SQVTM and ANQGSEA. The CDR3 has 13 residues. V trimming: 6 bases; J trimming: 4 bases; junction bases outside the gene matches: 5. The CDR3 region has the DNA TGCAGCGTCCCCGGGACAGGGGCCACTGAAGCTTTCTTT. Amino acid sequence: CSVPGTGATEAFF. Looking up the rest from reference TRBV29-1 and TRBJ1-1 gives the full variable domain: SAVISQKPSRDICQRGTSLTIQCQVDSQVTMMFWYRQQPGQSLTLIATANQGSEATYESGFVIDKFPISRPNLTFSTLTVSNMSPEDSSIYLCSVPGTGATEAFFGQGTRLTVV.

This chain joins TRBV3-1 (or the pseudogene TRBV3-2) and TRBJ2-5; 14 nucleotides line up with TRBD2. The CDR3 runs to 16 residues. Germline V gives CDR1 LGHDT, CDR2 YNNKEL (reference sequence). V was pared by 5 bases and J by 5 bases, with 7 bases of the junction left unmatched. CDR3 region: CASSIGTSGGGETQYF. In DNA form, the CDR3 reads TGTGCCAGCAGCATAGGGACTAGCGGGGGCGGGGAGACCCAGTACTTC.

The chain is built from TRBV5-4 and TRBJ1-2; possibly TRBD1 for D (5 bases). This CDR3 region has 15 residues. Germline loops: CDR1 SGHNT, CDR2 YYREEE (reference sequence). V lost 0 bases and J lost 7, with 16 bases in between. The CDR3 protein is CASSLGAGLDSGYTF. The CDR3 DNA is TGTGCCAGCAGCTTGGGGGCAGGGTTGGATTCTGGCTACACCTTC.